Each of the 11 T cell receptor beta chains below was sequenced from the same sample in a study of OX40 agonist ivuxolimab in advanced cancers. Some clones are missing from TCRdb's copy, which holds only in-frame ones; the method was immunoSEQ multiplex PCR. Of about 73,000 clones listed, approximately 83% were seen once; the top ten hold 0.66%. The sample consisted of CD4+ or CD8+ T cells sorted from blood, taken in a trial of the OX40 agonist ivuxolimab. The receptors stem from an adult with an advanced solid tumor such as melanoma, head and neck, liver or kidney cancer.

The rearrangement uses TRBV7-8 and TRBJ2-1, with TRBD2 matching over 10 bases. The V segment lost 5 bases and the J segment 4 bases; nucleotides outside the gene matches: 11. The CDR3 has 17 residues. Germline CDR1 is SGHVS and CDR2 is FQNEAQ. DNA of the CDR3: TGTGCCAGCAGCCCCGGGCTGGGACTAGCGAGATACAATGAGCAGTTCTTC. The encoded protein is CASSPGLGLARYNEQFF.

The chain carries TRBV5-1 and TRBJ1-1; possibly TRBD1 for D (5 bases). The germline V gene has CDR1 SGHRS and CDR2 YFSETQ. This CDR3 region has 14 residues. Trimming stripped 7 bases from V and 1 base from J, with 14 bases between. The chain's CDR3 is CASAKDTQNTEAFF. The CDR3, as DNA: TGCGCCAGCGCTAAGGACACGCAGAACACTGAAGCTTTCTTT. Full variable domain (outside the CDR3, taken from reference TRBV5-1 and TRBJ1-1): KAGVTQTPRYLIKTRGQQVTLSCSPISGHRSVSWYQQTPGQGLQFLFEYFSETQRNKGNFPGRFSGRQFSNSRSEMNVSTLELGDSALYLCASAKDTQNTEAFFGQGTRLTVV.

The V gene is TRBV30, the J gene TRBJ1-5; no clear D. Germline loops: CDR1 GTSNPN, CDR2 SVGIG (reference sequence). The CDR3 totals 17 residues. The V and J ends lost 1 base and 2 bases respectively, with 18 bases between them. The CDR3 loop is CAWSASSGSIGNQPQHF. The CDR3 coding sequence is TGTGCCTGGAGTGCCAGTTCCGGGTCTATCGGCAATCAGCCCCAGCATTTT.

The J gene is TRBJ2-7, the V gene TRBV10-3; TRBD1 aligns across 9 bases. V was clipped by 7 bases and J by 5 bases; unmatched bases: 6. Per the germline V gene, CDR1 is ENHRY and CDR2 is SYGVKD. The CDR3 is 13 residues long. CDR3 nucleotides: TGTGCCATCATGGGACAGGGTAAAGACGAGCAGTACTTC. Protein: CAIMGQGKDEQYF.

The V and J genes are TRBV30 and TRBJ1-6, with D uncertain. V was trimmed by 4 bases and J by 7 bases, leaving 14 bases between them. This CDR3 has 14 residues. Germline CDR1 and CDR2: GTSNPN and SVGIG (reference sequence). This chain's CDR3 is CAWIDGSVNSPLHF. The CDR3 bases are TGTGCCTGGATCGATGGTTCGGTCAATTCACCCCTCCACTTT.

The chain couples TRBV2 to TRBJ1-5; no reliable D call. The CDR3 totals 14 residues. V was shortened by 0 bases and J by 6 bases, with 9 bases between the two germline ends. CDR1 and CDR2 from the germline V gene are SNHLY and FYNNEI. Here the CDR3 reads CASSEASVSQPQHF. The DNA for the CDR3 is TGTGCCAGCAGTGAAGCGTCAGTCAGTCAGCCCCAGCATTTT.

This clone was counted a few times. The gene calls are TRBV5-5 and TRBJ2-5; D may be TRBD2 (5 bases). V lost 4 bases and J 1 base, leaving 8 bases between the germline ends. Germline CDR1 reads SGHKS; CDR2 reads YYEKEE (reference sequence). The CDR3 runs to 13 residues. The DNA of the CDR3 is TGTGCCAGCAGCACGGGAAGCCAAGAGACCCAGTACTTC. Residues: CASSTGSQETQYF.

The rearrangement links TRBV7-2 to TRBJ2-5, with 7 bases lining up with TRBD1. Germline V gives CDR1 SGHTA, CDR2 FQGNSA. CDR3 length: 16 residues. Trimming took 2 bases from V and 5 from J; bases not matched to a gene: 11. CDR3 nucleotides: TGTGCCAGCAGCTTAAGACAGGGTCCCCACGGGGAGACCCAGTACTTC. Its translation is CASSLRQGPHGETQYF.

The chain carries TRBV10-3 and TRBJ2-3; perhaps TRBD2 as D (5 bases). V shed 4 bases and J shed 0 bases, with 23 bases lying between them. CDR1 and CDR2 (germline): ENHRY, SYGVKD. This CDR3 spans 19 amino acids. CDR3 in DNA: TGTGCCATCAGTGGGGGTAGTAGGGAGCGCTTGGGGAGCACAGATACGCAGTATTTT. This encodes CAISGGSRERLGSTDTQYF.

The chain combines TRBV30 with TRBJ2-3; 12 positions match TRBD2. The V and J ends lost 3 bases and 3 bases, in that order; junction bases with no gene match: 4. Germline values: CDR1 GTSNPN, CDR2 SVGIG (reference sequence). This CDR3 has 15 amino acids. The CDR3 nucleotides are TGTGCCTGGAGCCGACTAGCGGGGGCAACAGATACGCAGTATTTT. This codes for CAWSRLAGATDTQYF.

This clone has just one count. The J gene is TRBJ2-1, the V gene TRBV4-1, with a possible D match to TRBD1 (6 bases). The CDR3 sequence is 16 residues long. V shed 0 bases and J shed 0 bases, with 9 bases lying between them. Germline-derived CDR1 and CDR2 are MGHRA and YSYEKL. In DNA, the CDR3 is TGCGCCAGCAGCCAAGATGTGGGGGCCTCCTACAATGAGCAGTTCTTC. Encoded protein: CASSQDVGASYNEQFF.